The 9 T cell receptor beta chains given below trace back to one sample, sequenced in a study of T cells in Graves' hyperthyroidism and ophthalmopathy. The investigators amplified TCR beta CDR3 regions from RNA transcripts. The HTBI primer set was used in a first-round RT-PCR of the TCR CDR3. TCRdb used MiXCR to reprocess the multiplex PCR reads, holding one entry per CDR3 protein. The sample lists a few hundred thousand distinct CDR3 sequences; approximately 15% were seen once. The sequenced material came from blood. These TCRs come from a woman aged 25 to 39 with Graves' hyperthyroidism.

This clonotype appeared many times. This chain connects TRBV3-1 to TRBJ2-4; a possible D gene is TRBD2 (6 bases). The V and J ends lost 1 base and 0 bases respectively, with 19 bases between them. Germline CDR1 is LGHDT and CDR2 is YNNKEL (reference sequence). The CDR3 has 19 amino acids. The CDR3 here is CASSQGLVDYELAKNIQYF. CDR3 nucleotide sequence: TGTGCCAGCAGCCAAGGCCTGGTGGACTACGAGTTAGCCAAAAACATTCAGTACTTC.

This chain links TRBV4-1 with TRBJ1-3; no firm D call. Trimming pared 0 bases from V and 0 bases from J, leaving 12 bases between. CDR3 length equals 17 residues. CDR1 MGHRA and CDR2 YSYEKL come from the germline V gene. The CDR3 nucleotides are TGCGCCAGCAGCCAAGATGTGGTTCCGAGCTCTGGAAACACCATATATTTT. This encodes CASSQDVVPSSGNTIYF.

This clonotype was recorded many times. This chain links TRBV20-1 with TRBJ2-7, with D tentatively TRBD1 (6 bases). Germline assignment: CDR1 DFQATT and CDR2 SNEGSKA (reference sequence). The CDR3 length is 13 residues. The V gene lost 0 bases and the J gene lost 5 bases, with 11 bases spanning the gap. In DNA form, the CDR3 reads TGCAGTGCTAGAGATACAGGGCGGGACGAGCAGTACTTC. Its protein product is CSARDTGRDEQYF.

This clonotype occurred a few times. V and J are TRBV29-1 and TRBJ1-3, with 7 bases matching TRBD1. V lost 6 bases and J lost 0; bases outside the gene matches: 5. The CDR3 runs to 14 residues. Germline CDR1 is SQVTM and CDR2 is ANQGSEA. The CDR3 bases are TGCAGCGTAGACAGGGATGCCTCTGGAAACACCATATATTTT. This encodes CSVDRDASGNTIYF.

This clonotype showed up many times. The rearrangement uses TRBV27 and TRBJ2-1, with TRBD2 identical over 8 bases. The CDR3 is made up of 15 amino acids. Germline V lookup: CDR1 MNHEY, CDR2 SMNVEV (reference sequence). With V trimmed by 2 bases and J by 8 bases, 8 bases remained unmatched. The CDR3 coding sequence is TGTGCCAGCAGTTTAGGGGCGGGAGGAGGCGATGAGCAGTTCTTC. Protein sequence: CASSLGAGGGDEQFF.

The chain recombines TRBV7-9 with TRBJ2-1, with D possibly TRBD2 on 7 matching bases. V dropped 6 bases and J dropped 7 bases, with 10 bases sitting between them. Germline-derived CDR1 and CDR2 are SEHNR and FQNEAQ (reference sequence). CDR3 size: 12 residues. The CDR3 reads CASRKGGNEQFF. CDR3 nucleotides: TGTGCCAGCAGGAAGGGGGGGAATGAGCAGTTCTTC.

The chain has TRBV24-1 and TRBJ2-2, with D possibly TRBD2 on 6 matching bases. Germline V gene sequence: CDR1 KGHDR, CDR2 SFDVKD. V lost 8 bases, J lost 7 bases, and 13 bases lay in between. The CDR3 sequence is 13 residues long. This CDR3 reads CATNQLAGGELFF. As DNA, the CDR3 is TGTGCCACCAATCAACTAGCTGGCGGGGAGCTGTTTTTT.

This clonotype has at least ten counts. The chain couples TRBV10-3 to TRBJ1-4, with D possibly being TRBD1 (5 bases). This CDR3 spans 14 amino acids. CDR1 and CDR2 from the germline V gene are ENHRY and SYGVKD. V gave up 6 bases and J gave up 0 bases, with 8 bases separating them. In DNA form, the CDR3 reads TGTGCCATCAGGAGGGGAGCAACTAATGAAAAACTGTTTTTT. This translates into CAIRRGATNEKLFF.

With respect to this clonotype: A much more abundant neighbour one base away suggests this may be a read error. The chain employs TRBV2 and TRBJ2-1, with D uncertain. V was pared by 2 bases and J by 10 bases, with 18 bases between. There are 15 residues in the CDR3. Germline CDR1 reads SNHLY; CDR2 reads FYNNEI. CDR3 nucleotide sequence: TGTGCCAGCAGTGAATCGATGGTAATTTCCTACGAGCAGTTCTTC. It translates to CASSESMVISYEQFF.